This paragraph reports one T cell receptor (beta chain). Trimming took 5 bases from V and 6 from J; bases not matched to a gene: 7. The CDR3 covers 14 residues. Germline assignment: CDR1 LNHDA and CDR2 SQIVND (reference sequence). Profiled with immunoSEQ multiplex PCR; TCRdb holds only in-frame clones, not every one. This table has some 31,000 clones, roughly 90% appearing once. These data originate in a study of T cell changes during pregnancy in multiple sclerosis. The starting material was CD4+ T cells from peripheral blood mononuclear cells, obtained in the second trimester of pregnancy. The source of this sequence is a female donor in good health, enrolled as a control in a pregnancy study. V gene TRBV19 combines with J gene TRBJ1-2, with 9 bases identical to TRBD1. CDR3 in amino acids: CASSRQGGFDGYTF. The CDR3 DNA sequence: TGTGCCAGTAGTCGACAGGGGGGGTTCGATGGCTACACCTTC.